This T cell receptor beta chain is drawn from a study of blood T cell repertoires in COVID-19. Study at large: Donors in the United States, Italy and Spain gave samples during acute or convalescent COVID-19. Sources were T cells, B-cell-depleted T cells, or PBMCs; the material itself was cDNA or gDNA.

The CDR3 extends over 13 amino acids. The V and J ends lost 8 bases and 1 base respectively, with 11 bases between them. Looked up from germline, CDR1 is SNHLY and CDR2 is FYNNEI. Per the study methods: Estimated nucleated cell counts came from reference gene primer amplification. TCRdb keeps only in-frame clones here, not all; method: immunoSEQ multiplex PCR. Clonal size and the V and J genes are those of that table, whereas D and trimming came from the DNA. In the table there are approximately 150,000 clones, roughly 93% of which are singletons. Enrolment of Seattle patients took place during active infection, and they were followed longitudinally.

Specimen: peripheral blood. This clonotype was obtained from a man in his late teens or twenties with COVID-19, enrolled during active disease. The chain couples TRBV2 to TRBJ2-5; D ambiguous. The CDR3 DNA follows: TGTGCCAGCGGCTCAAGTGCCCAAGAGACCCAGTACTTC. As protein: CASGSSAQETQYF. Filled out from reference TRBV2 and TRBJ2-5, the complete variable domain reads EPEVTQTPSHQVTQMGQEVILRCVPISNHLYFYWYRQILGQKVEFLVSFYNNEISEKSEIFDDQFSVERPDGSNFTLKIRSTKLEDSAMYFCASGSSAQETQYFGPGTRLLVL.